This T cell receptor (beta chain) was found in a study of CD8 T cells in ankylosing spondylitis. Study findings and constraints: A TCR beta motif made of fewer than ten highly homologous variants seemed typical of ankylosing spondylitis blood.

TCRdb re-derived calls from the 5' RACE reads in MiXCR, one entry per CDR3 protein. This sample carries some 840,000 distinct CDR3 sequences, 12% of them seen once, and the ten largest clones take roughly 0.51%. V gave up 0 bases and J gave up 8 bases, with 16 bases separating them. The CDR3 loop spans 15 amino acids. Germline V gene sequence: CDR1 SGDLS, CDR2 YYNGEE. With regard to this clonotype: The antigen is unknown.

The TCR was taken from a male donor with ankylosing spondylitis. The chain has TRBV9 and TRBJ2-3; possible D gene TRBD1, 6 bases. Sequenced material: blood, either unsorted or a sorted T cell fraction (not recorded which). In DNA, the CDR3 is TGTGCCAGCAGCGTAGGTACAGGGACGTTAGCTACGCAGTATTTT. Protein sequence: CASSVGTGTLATQYF.